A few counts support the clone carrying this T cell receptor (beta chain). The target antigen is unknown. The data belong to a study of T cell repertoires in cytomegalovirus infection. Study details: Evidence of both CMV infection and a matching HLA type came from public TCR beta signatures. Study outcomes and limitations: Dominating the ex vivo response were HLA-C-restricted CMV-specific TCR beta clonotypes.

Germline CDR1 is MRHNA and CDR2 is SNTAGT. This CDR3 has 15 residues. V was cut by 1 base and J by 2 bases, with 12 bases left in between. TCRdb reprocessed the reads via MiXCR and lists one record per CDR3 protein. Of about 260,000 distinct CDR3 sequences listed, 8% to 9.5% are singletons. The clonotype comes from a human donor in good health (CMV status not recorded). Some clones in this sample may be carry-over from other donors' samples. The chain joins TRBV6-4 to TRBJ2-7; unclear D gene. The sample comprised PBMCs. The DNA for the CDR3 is TGTGCCAGCAGTGACTGGCGAGTGCGAACCTACGAGCAGTACTTC. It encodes CASSDWRVRTYEQYF.